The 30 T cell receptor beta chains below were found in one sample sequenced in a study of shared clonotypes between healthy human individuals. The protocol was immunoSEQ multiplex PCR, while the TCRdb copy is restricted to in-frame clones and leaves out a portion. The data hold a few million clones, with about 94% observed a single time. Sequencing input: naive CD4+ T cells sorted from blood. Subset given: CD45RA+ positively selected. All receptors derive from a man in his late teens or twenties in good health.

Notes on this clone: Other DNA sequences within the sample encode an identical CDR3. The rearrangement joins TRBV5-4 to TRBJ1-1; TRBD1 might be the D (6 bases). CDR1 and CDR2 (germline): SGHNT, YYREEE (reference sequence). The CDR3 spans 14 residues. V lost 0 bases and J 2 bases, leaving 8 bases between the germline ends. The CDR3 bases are TGTGCCAGCAGCTTGGGGGGGCAAAACACTGAAGCTTTCTTT. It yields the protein CASSLGGQNTEAFF.

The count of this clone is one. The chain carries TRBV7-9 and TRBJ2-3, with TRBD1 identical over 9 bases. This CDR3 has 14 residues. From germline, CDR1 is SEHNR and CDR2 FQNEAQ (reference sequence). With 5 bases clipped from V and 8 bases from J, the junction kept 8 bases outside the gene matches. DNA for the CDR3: TGTGCCAGCAGCCTAACCCCACAGGGGGCTACGCAGTATTTT. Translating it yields CASSLTPQGATQYF.

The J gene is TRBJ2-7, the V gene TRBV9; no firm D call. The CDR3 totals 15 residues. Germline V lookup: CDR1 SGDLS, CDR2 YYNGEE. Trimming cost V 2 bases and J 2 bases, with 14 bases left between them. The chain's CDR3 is CASSVRDFPTYEQYF. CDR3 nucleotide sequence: TGTGCCAGCAGCGTTCGCGATTTCCCTACCTACGAGCAGTACTTC.

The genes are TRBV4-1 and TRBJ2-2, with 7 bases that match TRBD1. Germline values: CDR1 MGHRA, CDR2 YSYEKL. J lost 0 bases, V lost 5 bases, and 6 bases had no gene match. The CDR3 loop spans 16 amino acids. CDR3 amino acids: CASSAQTGPNTGELFF. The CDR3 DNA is TGCGCCAGCAGCGCGCAGACAGGGCCGAACACCGGGGAGCTGTTTTTT.

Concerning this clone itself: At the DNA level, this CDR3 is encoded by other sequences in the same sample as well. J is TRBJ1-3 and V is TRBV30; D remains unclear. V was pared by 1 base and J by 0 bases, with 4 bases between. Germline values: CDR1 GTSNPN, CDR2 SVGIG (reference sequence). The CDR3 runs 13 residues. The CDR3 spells CAWSASSGNTIYF. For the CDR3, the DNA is TGTGCCTGGAGTGCTAGCTCTGGAAACACCATATATTTT.

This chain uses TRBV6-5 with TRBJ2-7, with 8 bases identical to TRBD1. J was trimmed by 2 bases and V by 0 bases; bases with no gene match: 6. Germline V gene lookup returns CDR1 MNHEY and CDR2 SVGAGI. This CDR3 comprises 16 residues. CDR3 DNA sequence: TGTGCCAGCAGTTACTCCCGGACAGGGTCTACCTACGAGCAGTACTTC. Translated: CASSYSRTGSTYEQYF.

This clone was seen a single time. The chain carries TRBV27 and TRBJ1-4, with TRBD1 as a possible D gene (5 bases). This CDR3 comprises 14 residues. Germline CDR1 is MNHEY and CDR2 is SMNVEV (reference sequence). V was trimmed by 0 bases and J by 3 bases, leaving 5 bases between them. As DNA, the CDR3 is TGTGCCAGCAGTTTATCGGGGCCTAATGAAAAACTGTTTTTT. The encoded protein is CASSLSGPNEKLFF.

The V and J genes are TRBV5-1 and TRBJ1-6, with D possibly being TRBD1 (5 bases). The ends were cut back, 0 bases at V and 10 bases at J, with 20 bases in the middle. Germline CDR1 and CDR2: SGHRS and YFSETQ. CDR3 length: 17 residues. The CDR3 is CASSLAPAGKDGSPLHF. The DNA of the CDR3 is TGCGCCAGCAGCTTGGCCCCGGCAGGGAAGGACGGATCACCCCTCCACTTT.

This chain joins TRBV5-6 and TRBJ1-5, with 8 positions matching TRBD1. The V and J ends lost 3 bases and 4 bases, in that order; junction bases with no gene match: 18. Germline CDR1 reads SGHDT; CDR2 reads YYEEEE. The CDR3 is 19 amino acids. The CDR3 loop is CASSSTGVEGYGTNQPQHF. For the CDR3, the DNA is TGTGCCAGCAGCTCGACAGGGGTTGAAGGGTATGGGACTAATCAGCCCCAGCATTTT.

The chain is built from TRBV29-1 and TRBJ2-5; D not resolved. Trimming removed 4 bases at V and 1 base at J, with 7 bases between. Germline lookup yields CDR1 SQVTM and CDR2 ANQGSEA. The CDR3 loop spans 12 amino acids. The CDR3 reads CSVVAGQETQYF. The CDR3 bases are TGCAGCGTTGTGGCAGGCCAAGAGACCCAGTACTTC.

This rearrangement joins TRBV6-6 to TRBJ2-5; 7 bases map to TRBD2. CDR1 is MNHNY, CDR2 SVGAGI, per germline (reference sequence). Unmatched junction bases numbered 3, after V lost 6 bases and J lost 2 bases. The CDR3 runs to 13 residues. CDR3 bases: TGTGCCAGCAGGAACGGGGGGCAAGAGACCCAGTACTTC. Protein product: CASRNGGQETQYF.

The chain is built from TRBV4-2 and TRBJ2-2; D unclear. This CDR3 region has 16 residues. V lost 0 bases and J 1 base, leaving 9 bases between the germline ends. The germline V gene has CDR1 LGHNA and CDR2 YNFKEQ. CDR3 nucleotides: TGTGCCAGCAGCCAAGATCACTACGGGAACACCGGGGAGCTGTTTTTT. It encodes CASSQDHYGNTGELFF.

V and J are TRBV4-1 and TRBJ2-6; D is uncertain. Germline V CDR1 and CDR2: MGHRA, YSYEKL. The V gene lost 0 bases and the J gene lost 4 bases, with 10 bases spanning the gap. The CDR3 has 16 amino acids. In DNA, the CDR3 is TGCGCCAGCAGCCAAGAGTCTGGGTTCGGGGCCAACGTCCTGACTTTC. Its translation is CASSQESGFGANVLTF.

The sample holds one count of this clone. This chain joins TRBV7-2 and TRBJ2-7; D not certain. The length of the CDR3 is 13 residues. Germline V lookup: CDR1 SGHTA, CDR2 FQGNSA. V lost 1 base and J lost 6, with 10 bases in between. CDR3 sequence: CASSLGLVVEQYF. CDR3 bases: TGTGCCAGCAGCTTAGGGCTAGTGGTCGAGCAGTACTTC.

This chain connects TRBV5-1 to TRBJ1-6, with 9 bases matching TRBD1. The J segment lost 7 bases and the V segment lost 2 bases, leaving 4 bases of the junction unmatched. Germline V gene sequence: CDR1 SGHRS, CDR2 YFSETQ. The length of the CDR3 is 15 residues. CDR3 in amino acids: CASSLTGGSNSPLHF. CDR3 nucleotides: TGCGCCAGCAGCTTAACAGGGGGCTCCAATTCACCCCTCCACTTT.

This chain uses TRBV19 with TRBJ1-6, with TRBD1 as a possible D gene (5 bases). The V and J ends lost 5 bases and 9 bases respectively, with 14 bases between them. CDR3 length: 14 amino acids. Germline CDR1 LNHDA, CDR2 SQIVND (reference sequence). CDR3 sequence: CASSLVRASSPLHF. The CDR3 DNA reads TGTGCCAGTAGTTTGGTCAGGGCGAGTTCACCCCTCCACTTT. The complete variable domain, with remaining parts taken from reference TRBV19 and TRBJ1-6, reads DGGITQSPKYLFRKEGQNVTLSCEQNLNHDAMYWYRQDPGQGLRLIYYSQIVNDFQKGDIAEGYSVSREKKESFPLTVTSAQKNPTAFYLCASSLVRASSPLHFGNGTRLTVT.

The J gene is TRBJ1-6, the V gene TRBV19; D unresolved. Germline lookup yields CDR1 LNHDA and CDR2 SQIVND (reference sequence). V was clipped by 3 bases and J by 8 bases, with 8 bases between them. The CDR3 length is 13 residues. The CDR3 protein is CASSINGDSPLHF. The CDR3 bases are TGTGCCAGTAGTATTAACGGTGATTCACCCCTCCACTTT.

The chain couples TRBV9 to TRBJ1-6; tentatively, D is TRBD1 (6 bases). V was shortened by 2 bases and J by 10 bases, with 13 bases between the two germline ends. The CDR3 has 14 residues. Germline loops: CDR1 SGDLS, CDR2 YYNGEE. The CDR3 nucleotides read TGTGCCAGCAGCGTTGGAGGGGGGTTATCACCCCTCCACTTT. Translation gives CASSVGGGLSPLHF.

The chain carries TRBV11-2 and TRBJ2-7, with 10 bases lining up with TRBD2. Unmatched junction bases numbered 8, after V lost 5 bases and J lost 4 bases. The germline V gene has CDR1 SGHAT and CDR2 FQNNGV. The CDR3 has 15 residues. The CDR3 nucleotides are TGTGCCAGCAGCACCGGGACTAGCGTTGTGTACGAGCAGTACTTC. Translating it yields CASSTGTSVVYEQYF.

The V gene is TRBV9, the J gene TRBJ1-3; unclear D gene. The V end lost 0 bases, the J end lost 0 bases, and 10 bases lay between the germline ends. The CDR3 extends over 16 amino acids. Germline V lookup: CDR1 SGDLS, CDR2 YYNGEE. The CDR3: CASSVDPAHSGNTIYF. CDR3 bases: TGTGCCAGCAGCGTAGATCCGGCTCACTCTGGAAACACCATATATTTT.

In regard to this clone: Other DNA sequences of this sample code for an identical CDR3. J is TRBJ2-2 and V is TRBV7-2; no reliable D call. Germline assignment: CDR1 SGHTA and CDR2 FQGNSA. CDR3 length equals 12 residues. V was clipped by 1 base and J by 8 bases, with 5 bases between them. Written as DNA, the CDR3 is TGTGCCAGCAGCTTAGGGTTAGGGGAGCTGTTTTTT. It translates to CASSLGLGELFF.

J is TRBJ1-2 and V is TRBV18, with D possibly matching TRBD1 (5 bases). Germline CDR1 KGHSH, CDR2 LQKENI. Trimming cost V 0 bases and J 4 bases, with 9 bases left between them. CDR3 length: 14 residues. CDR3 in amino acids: CASSPPAGFYGYTF. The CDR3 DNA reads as TGTGCCAGCTCACCACCGGCAGGGTTCTATGGCTACACCTTC.

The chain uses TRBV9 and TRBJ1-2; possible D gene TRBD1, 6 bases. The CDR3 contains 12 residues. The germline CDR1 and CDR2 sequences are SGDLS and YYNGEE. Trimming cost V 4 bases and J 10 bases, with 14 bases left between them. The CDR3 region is CASSSLGGPYTF. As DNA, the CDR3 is TGTGCCAGCAGCTCACTCGGGGGGCCCTACACCTTC.

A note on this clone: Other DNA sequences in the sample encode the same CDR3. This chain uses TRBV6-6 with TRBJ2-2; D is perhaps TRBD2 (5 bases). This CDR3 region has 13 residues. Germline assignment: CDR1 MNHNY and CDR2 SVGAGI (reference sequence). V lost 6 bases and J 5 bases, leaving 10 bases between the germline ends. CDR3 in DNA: TGTGCCAGCAGGGACCGGGGTACCGGGGAGCTGTTTTTT. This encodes CASRDRGTGELFF.

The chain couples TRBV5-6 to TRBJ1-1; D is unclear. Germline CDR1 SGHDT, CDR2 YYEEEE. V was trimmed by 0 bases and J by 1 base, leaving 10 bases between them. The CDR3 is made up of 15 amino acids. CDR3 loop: CASSLVAVQNTEAFF. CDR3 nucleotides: TGTGCCAGCAGCTTGGTGGCGGTACAGAACACTGAAGCTTTCTTT.

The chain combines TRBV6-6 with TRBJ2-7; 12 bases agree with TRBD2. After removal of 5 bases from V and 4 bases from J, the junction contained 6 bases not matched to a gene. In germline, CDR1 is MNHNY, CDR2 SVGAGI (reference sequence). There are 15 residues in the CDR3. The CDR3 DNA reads TGTGCCAGCAGTGGGAGACTAGCGGGAGTGTACGAGCAGTACTTC. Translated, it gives CASSGRLAGVYEQYF.

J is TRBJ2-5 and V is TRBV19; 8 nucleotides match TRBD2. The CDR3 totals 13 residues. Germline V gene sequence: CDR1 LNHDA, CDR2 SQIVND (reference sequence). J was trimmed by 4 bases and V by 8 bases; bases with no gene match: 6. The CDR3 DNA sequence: TGTGCCAGTCGGCGGGGGGCCCGAGAGACCCAGTACTTC. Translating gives CASRRGARETQYF.

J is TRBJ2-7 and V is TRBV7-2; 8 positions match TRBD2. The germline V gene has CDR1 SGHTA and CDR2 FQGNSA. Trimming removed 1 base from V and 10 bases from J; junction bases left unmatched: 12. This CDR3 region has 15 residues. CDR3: CASSLELAANQAQYF. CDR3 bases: TGTGCCAGCAGCTTAGAACTAGCGGCCAACCAGGCACAGTACTTC.

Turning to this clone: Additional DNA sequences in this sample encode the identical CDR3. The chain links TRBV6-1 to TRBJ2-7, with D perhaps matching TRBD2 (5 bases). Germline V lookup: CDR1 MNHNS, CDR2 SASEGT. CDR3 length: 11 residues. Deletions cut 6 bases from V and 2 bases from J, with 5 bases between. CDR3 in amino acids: CASRLAYEQYF. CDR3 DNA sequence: TGTGCCAGCAGACTAGCCTACGAGCAGTACTTC.

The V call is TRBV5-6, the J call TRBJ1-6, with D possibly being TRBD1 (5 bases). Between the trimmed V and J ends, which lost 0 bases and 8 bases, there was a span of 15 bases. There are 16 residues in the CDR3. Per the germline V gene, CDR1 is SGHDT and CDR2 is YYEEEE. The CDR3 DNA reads TGTGCCAGCAGCTTGGGCCAGGGCCAGGTAGATTCACCCCTCCACTTT. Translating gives CASSLGQGQVDSPLHF.